This T cell receptor (beta chain) was captured by sequencing in a study of blood T cells in healthy people across ages. Study results and caveats: There were more naive CD4+ cells and higher diversity in long-lived donors than in aged donors.

Then a second PCR, running roughly 7 to 11 cycles, was carried out with a sample-barcoded 5' primer and a J-beta primer mix. All samples yielded 2.5 million or more CDR3-containing paired-end reads. TCRdb ran MiXCR on the 5' RACE reads and lists one entry per CDR3 protein. The table has approximately 820,000 distinct CDR3 sequences, about 42% seen once; the top ten hold roughly 18%. The CDR3 extends over 15 amino acids. The trim removed 6 bases at V and 2 bases at J, leaving 5 bases unmatched. Germline CDR1 and CDR2: MNHEY and SVGEGT. To note about this clonotype: The antigen is not known.

Samples each yielded at least 6 micrograms of total RNA. V and J are TRBV6-2 or TRBV6-3 and TRBJ2-1, with 9 bases identical to TRBD1. Sequences were obtained from blood. This clonotype was obtained from a man aged 60-69 years in good health. CDR3 sequence reads: CASRLTGGAYNEQFF. In DNA form, the CDR3 reads TGTGCCAGCAGGCTAACAGGGGGCGCCTACAATGAGCAGTTCTTC.